This paragraph covers one T cell receptor (beta chain) sequence. RNA, at about 0.45 to 1 ug, was reverse transcribed with random hexamers. Each CDR3 protein is one row after TCRdb ran MiXCR on the immunoSEQ multiplex PCR reads. The data hold 95,000 to 150,000 distinct CDR3 sequences, with under 96% observed a single time. The sample comes from a study of CD8 T cells in Susac syndrome. This CDR3 has 14 amino acids. Losses at the gene ends were 4 bases for V and 6 bases for J; bases not matched to a gene: 8. Per the germline V gene, CDR1 is SQVTM and CDR2 is ANQGSEA. The material sequenced was CD4+ T cells from PBMCs. V and J are TRBV29-1 and TRBJ2-7; TRBD2 agrees at 11 bases. This sequence was found in a human donor with Susac syndrome. As DNA, the CDR3 is TGCAGCGTTGGGATAGCGGGAGGGCCCTCCGAGCAGTACTTC. Translation gives CSVGIAGGPSEQYF.